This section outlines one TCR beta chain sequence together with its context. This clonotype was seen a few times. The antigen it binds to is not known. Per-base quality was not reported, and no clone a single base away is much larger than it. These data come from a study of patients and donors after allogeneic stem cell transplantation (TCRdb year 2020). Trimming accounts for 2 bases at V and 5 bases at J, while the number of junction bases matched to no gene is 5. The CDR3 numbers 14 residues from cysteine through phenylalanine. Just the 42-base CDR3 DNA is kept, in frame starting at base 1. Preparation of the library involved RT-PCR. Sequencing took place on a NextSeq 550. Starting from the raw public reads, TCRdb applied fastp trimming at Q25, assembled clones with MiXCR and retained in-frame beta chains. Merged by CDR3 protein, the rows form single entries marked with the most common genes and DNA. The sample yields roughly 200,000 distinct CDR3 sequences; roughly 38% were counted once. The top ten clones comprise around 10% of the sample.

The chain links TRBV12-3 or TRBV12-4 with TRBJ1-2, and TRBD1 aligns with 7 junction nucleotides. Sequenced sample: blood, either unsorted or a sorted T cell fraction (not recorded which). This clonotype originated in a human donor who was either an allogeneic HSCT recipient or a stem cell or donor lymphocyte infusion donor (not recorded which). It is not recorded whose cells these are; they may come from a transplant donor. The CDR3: CASSLTGVKYGYTF. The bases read TGTGCCAGCAGTTTAACAGGGGTCAAGTATGGCTACACCTTC.